Detailed here is one TCR beta chain. Its specificity is unknown. Then a second PCR, running about 6 to 12 cycles, was carried out with a sample-barcoded 5' primer and a J-beta primer mix. Every single cDNA molecule received a tag from a template-switch adaptor with 12 random nucleotides. TCRdb re-called the 5' RACE reads with MiXCR, one entry per CDR3 protein. The table includes about 670,000 distinct CDR3 sequences, over 40% detected once. The CDR3 runs to 16 residues. Germline CDR1 is MNHEY and CDR2 is SVGAGI. This sample is drawn from a study of blood T cells in healthy people across ages. Whole-study results and caveats: Diversity figures derived from one million T cells were judged to underestimate the true value.

The chain links TRBV6-5 to TRBJ2-5, with 8 positions matching TRBD1. Judging by the DNA end, TRBJ2-7 fits better; the J call may be wrong. The TCR was taken from a man at least 80 years old in good health. Sequenced sample: blood. The CDR3 sequence: CASSYSPGQGPYEQYF. CDR3 DNA: TGTGCCAGCAGTTATTCACCCGGACAGGGACCCTACGAGCAGTACTTC.